The 22 T cell receptor beta chains below all came from one sample that was sequenced in a study of blood T cell repertoires in COVID-19. Sequencing was performed with immunoSEQ multiplex PCR; in TCRdb, only in-frame clones are kept and a portion is missing. In the table there are 150,000 to 200,000 clones, around 84% of which are singletons. Sequenced input: peripheral blood. The receptors were sampled from a woman older than 75 with acute or convalescent COVID-19.

The count of this clone is one. The V and J genes are TRBV11-3 and TRBJ1-3, with D perhaps TRBD1 (6 bases). The CDR3 has 19 amino acids. Trimming removed 2 bases from V and 0 bases from J, with 20 bases in between. Germline V gene data show CDR1 as SGHNT and CDR2 as YENEEA. CDR3 sequence: CASSLFNRDTNHSGNTIYF. In nucleotides, the CDR3 is TGTGCCAGCAGCTTATTTAACAGGGATACAAACCACTCTGGAAACACCATATATTTT.

The chain couples TRBV6-1 to TRBJ2-7; 11 positions match TRBD1. With 0 bases clipped from V and 6 bases from J, the junction kept 4 bases outside the gene matches. The germline V gene has CDR1 MNHNS and CDR2 SASEGT. CDR3 size: 15 residues. The CDR3 coding sequence is TGTGCCAGCAGTGAAGCCGGGACAGGGGGAGTCGAGCAGTACTTC. It encodes CASSEAGTGGVEQYF.

Here the CDR3 reads CASSQDSLGVYGYTF. The CDR3 nucleotides read TGCGCCAGCAGCCAGGACAGTTTGGGGGTCTATGGCTACACCTTC. The chain employs TRBV4-1 and TRBJ1-2, with D maybe TRBD1 (6 bases). Germline V lookup: CDR1 MGHRA, CDR2 YSYEKL. The CDR3 contains 15 residues. The V end lost 3 bases, the J end lost 4 bases, and 15 bases lay between the germline ends.

The chain links TRBV6-5 to TRBJ1-5; D not resolved. This CDR3 has 13 amino acids. Germline assignment: CDR1 MNHEY and CDR2 SVGAGI. Between the trimmed V and J ends, which lost 2 bases and 4 bases, there was a span of 6 bases. The CDR3 sequence is CASSYAQNQPQHF. The CDR3 DNA follows: TGTGCCAGCAGTTACGCTCAGAATCAGCCCCAGCATTTT.

V gene TRBV5-1 combines with J gene TRBJ2-7; 8 bases are shared with TRBD2. The germline CDR1 and CDR2 sequences are SGHRS and YFSETQ. Unmatched junction bases numbered 6, after V lost 4 bases and J lost 3 bases. The CDR3 contains 14 residues. The CDR3 DNA reads as TGCGCCAGCAGCCCGACTAGCGTAAACTACGAGCAGTACTTC. Its translation is CASSPTSVNYEQYF.

V gene TRBV3-1 (or the pseudogene TRBV3-2) combines with J gene TRBJ2-2; 14 nucleotides align to TRBD2. The germline gives CDR1 LGHDT, CDR2 YNNKEL (reference sequence). The CDR3 spans 17 residues. Trimming at V came to 3 bases and at J to 4 bases, leaving 4 bases not matched to a gene. The CDR3 DNA follows: TGTGCCAGCAGCCAGGGACTAGCGGGAGCCGGCACCGGGGAGCTGTTTTTT. Translating it yields CASSQGLAGAGTGELFF.

This clone was observed a single time. The chain combines TRBV6-1 with TRBJ1-4; D ambiguous. Looked up from germline, CDR1 is MNHNS and CDR2 is SASEGT. The length of the CDR3 is 15 residues. Between the trimmed V and J ends, which lost 5 bases and 0 bases, there was a span of 10 bases. In DNA, the CDR3 is TGTGCCAGCAGTCGTGGAGGTGCAACTAATGAAAAACTGTTTTTT. As protein: CASSRGGATNEKLFF.

V usage is TRBV6-6 and J usage is TRBJ2-7; the D gene is possibly TRBD2 (6 bases). Per germline, CDR1 MNHNY and CDR2 SVGAGI (reference sequence). The CDR3 runs to 14 residues. V was clipped by 0 bases and J by 3 bases, with 9 bases between them. The CDR3 DNA reads as TGTGCCAGCAGTTACTCAAATAGCGGCTACGAGCAGTACTTC. It specifies CASSYSNSGYEQYF.

CDR3 in amino acids: CASSHSAASGIAGELFF. The CDR3, as DNA: TGCGCCAGCAGCCATTCCGCGGCTAGCGGGATCGCCGGGGAGCTGTTTTTT. The V gene is TRBV4-1, the J gene TRBJ2-2; TRBD2 agrees at 9 bases. V gave up 3 bases and J gave up 6 bases; unmatched junction bases: 11. The CDR3 runs 17 residues. Germline CDR1 is MGHRA and CDR2 is YSYEKL.

The chain uses TRBV15 and TRBJ1-4; a weak D match, TRBD1 (5 bases). Germline CDR1 and CDR2: LNHNV and YYDKDF (reference sequence). V dropped 5 bases and J dropped 7 bases, with 17 bases sitting between them. The CDR3 consists of 15 residues. CDR3 nucleotides: TGTGCCACCAGCCCTGGGGGGGGGTCTGGTGAAAAACTGTTTTTT. Its translation: CATSPGGGSGEKLFF.

DNA of the CDR3: TGTGCCACCTCAGGGCTTGCGCTTGAAAAACTGTTTTTT. This gives the protein CATSGLALEKLFF. The chain uses TRBV24-1 and TRBJ1-4; maybe TRBD1 (5 bases). There are 13 residues in the CDR3. Germline CDR1 is KGHDR and CDR2 is SFDVKD. The V and J ends lost 9 bases and 7 bases respectively, with 14 bases between them.

V gene TRBV14 combines with J gene TRBJ1-5; D remains ambiguous. CDR1 is SGHDN, CDR2 FVKESK, per germline. Trimming removed 2 bases at V and 9 bases at J, with 11 bases between. The CDR3 consists of 13 residues. The CDR3: CASSQSRSGPQHF. CDR3 nucleotide sequence: TGTGCCAGCAGCCAATCCCGGTCGGGGCCCCAGCATTTT.

The chain links TRBV4-2 to TRBJ1-5; 8 bases line up with TRBD1. The junction had 4 bases not matched to a gene; V was cut back by 3 bases and J by 3 bases. This CDR3 contains 15 residues. The germline V gene encodes CDR1 LGHNA and CDR2 YNFKEQ. The CDR3 DNA sequence: TGTGCCAGCAGCCACGGACAGGGCGACAATCAGCCCCAGCATTTT. It codes for CASSHGQGDNQPQHF.

This chain links TRBV19 with TRBJ2-7; D is unresolved. The V gene's germline CDR1 is LNHDA and CDR2 SQIVND (reference sequence). The ends were cut back, 8 bases at V and 6 bases at J, with 14 bases in the middle. The CDR3 extends over 12 amino acids. CDR3 loop: CASSYYGGEQYF. DNA for the CDR3: TGTGCCAGTTCTTACTACGGTGGCGAGCAGTACTTC.

The chain combines TRBV10-3 with TRBJ1-1; D call uncertain. The CDR3 is 12 residues long. CDR1 and CDR2 from the germline V gene are ENHRY and SYGVKD. Trimming removed 10 bases from V and 4 bases from J, with 13 bases in between. CDR3 nucleotides: TGTGCCACAAGACACGGGGTCACTGAAGCTTTCTTT. Its translation is CATRHGVTEAFF.

The J gene is TRBJ2-7, the V gene TRBV18; TRBD2 matches at 11 bases. With V trimmed by 0 bases and J by 5 bases, 3 bases remained unmatched. CDR3 length: 15 amino acids. The germline CDR1 and CDR2 sequences are KGHSH and LQKENI. The CDR3 nucleotides read TGTGCCAGCTCACCACCGGTAGCGGGGGGGAACGAGCAGTACTTC. Translated, it gives CASSPPVAGGNEQYF.

V usage is TRBV7-2 and J usage is TRBJ2-1; 7 positions match TRBD1. J was trimmed by 5 bases and V by 5 bases; bases with no gene match: 6. This CDR3 is built from 14 residues. Germline V gene sequence: CDR1 SGHTA, CDR2 FQGNSA. The CDR3 is CASSPGQRHNEQFF. Here the CDR3 DNA reads TGTGCCAGCAGCCCGGGACAGCGTCACAATGAGCAGTTCTTC.

The chain is built from TRBV2 and TRBJ2-2; tentative D call: TRBD2 (5 bases). Per germline, CDR1 SNHLY and CDR2 FYNNEI. There are 15 residues in the CDR3. Trimming shortened V by 2 bases and J by 4 bases, and 11 bases separated the two germline ends. Here the CDR3 reads CASSERLGGTGELFF. CDR3 nucleotide sequence: TGTGCCAGCAGTGAACGCCTAGGAGGCACCGGGGAGCTGTTTTTT.

This chain joins TRBV5-1 and TRBJ2-5, with TRBD1 identical over 8 bases. CDR1 and CDR2 from the germline V gene are SGHRS and YFSETQ. The CDR3 consists of 13 residues. The junction had 4 bases not matched to a gene; V was cut back by 7 bases and J by 2 bases. As DNA, the CDR3 is TGCGCCAGCCAAACAGGGGGGCAAGAGACCCAGTACTTC. Its protein is CASQTGGQETQYF.

V gene TRBV3-1 (or the pseudogene TRBV3-2) combines with J gene TRBJ2-5; weak D call: TRBD2 (5 bases). V gave up 2 bases and J gave up 5 bases, with 6 bases separating them. This CDR3 has 12 amino acids. CDR1 is LGHDT and CDR2 is YNNKEL in the germline V gene (reference sequence). The CDR3, as DNA: TGTGCCAGCAGCCAACAGCGGGAGACCCAGTACTTC. This gives the protein CASSQQRETQYF.

This rearrangement joins TRBV27 to TRBJ2-1; a weak D match, TRBD2 (6 bases). The CDR3 loop spans 13 amino acids. V was clipped by 7 bases and J by 6 bases, with 13 bases between them. Germline V lookup: CDR1 MNHEY, CDR2 SMNVEV (reference sequence). Here the CDR3 DNA reads TGTGCCAGCACCCTTAGGAGGGGCAATGAGCAGTTCTTC. It specifies CASTLRRGNEQFF.

The count of this clone is one. The chain links TRBV2 to TRBJ1-5; no definite D call. CDR1 is SNHLY and CDR2 is FYNNEI in the germline V gene. Trimming shortened V by 6 bases and J by 2 bases, and 5 bases separated the two germline ends. This CDR3 spans 12 amino acids. The CDR3 loop reads CASRPGNQPQHF. For the CDR3, the DNA is TGTGCCAGCAGGCCGGGCAATCAGCCCCAGCATTTT.